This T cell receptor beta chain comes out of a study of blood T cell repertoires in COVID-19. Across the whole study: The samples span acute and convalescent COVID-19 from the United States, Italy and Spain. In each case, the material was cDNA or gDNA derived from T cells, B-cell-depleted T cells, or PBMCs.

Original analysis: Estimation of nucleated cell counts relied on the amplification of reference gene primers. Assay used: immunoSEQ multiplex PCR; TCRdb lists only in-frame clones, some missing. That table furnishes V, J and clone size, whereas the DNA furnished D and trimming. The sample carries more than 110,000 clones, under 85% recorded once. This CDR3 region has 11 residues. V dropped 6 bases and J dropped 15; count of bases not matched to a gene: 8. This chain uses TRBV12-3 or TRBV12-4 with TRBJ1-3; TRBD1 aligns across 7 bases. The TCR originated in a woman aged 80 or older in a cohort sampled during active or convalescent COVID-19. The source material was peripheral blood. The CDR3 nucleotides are TGTGCCAGCAGACGACAGGGCCCCGGATATTTT. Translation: CASRRQGPGYF.